The 9 T cell receptor beta chains presented below share a single source sample, sequenced in a study of blood T cell repertoires in COVID-19. Produced via immunoSEQ multiplex PCR; TCRdb's table is partial and in-frame only. The sample records some 380,000 clones, approximately 88% being singletons. Specimen: PBMCs or T cells enriched from blood (not recorded which). All receptors come from a woman in her thirties or forties with acute COVID-19.

The sample holds one count of this clone. The chain uses TRBV4-1 and TRBJ1-2; TRBD1 aligns across 9 bases. CDR1 MGHRA and CDR2 YSYEKL come from the germline V gene. J was trimmed by 2 bases and V by 4 bases; bases with no gene match: 8. The CDR3 runs to 16 residues. For the CDR3, the DNA is TGCGCCAGCAGCCGACCGGGACAGGGTGGCAACTATGGCTACACCTTC. Protein sequence: CASSRPGQGGNYGYTF.

This chain links TRBV18 with TRBJ1-6, with TRBD1 identical over 9 bases. The ends lost 5 bases at V and 10 bases at J; junction bases unmatched: 6. Germline V lookup: CDR1 KGHSH, CDR2 LQKENI. The CDR3 has 14 residues. The CDR3 reads CASSTTGGKSPLHF. DNA for the CDR3: TGTGCCAGCTCAACGACAGGGGGAAAATCACCCCTCCACTTT.

V and J are TRBV25-1 and TRBJ1-2; tentative D call: TRBD1 (5 bases). There are 14 residues in the CDR3. Germline lookup yields CDR1 MGHDK and CDR2 SYGVNS. V was pared by 1 base and J by 8 bases, with 14 bases between. The CDR3 sequence: CASSEWGSTNGYTF. The CDR3 DNA follows: TGTGCCAGCAGTGAATGGGGCAGTACTAACGGCTACACCTTC.

The chain is built from TRBV7-8 and TRBJ1-3; TRBD1 aligns across 10 bases. J lost 4 bases, V lost 3 bases, and 6 bases had no gene match. CDR1 is SGHVS, CDR2 FQNEAQ, per germline. This CDR3 is built from 16 residues. The CDR3 DNA follows: TGTGCCAGCAGCTTGAGACAGGGGGCGGGCGGAAACACCATATATTTT. The encoded protein is CASSLRQGAGGNTIYF.

As regards this clone: The sample holds other DNA sequences that translate to the same CDR3. The V and J genes are TRBV18 and TRBJ1-3; D unresolved. The CDR3 is 13 residues long. Germline loops: CDR1 KGHSH, CDR2 LQKENI. V was clipped by 2 bases and J by 4 bases, with 6 bases between them. The CDR3 region is CASSPGPGNTIYF. The CDR3 DNA sequence: TGTGCCAGCTCACCAGGGCCCGGAAACACCATATATTTT.

This sequence joins TRBV30 and TRBJ1-5; a weak D match, TRBD1 (6 bases). V lost 6 bases, J lost 7 bases, and 16 bases lay in between. This CDR3 contains 13 residues. The germline V gene has CDR1 GTSNPN and CDR2 SVGIG (reference sequence). The CDR3 region is CACSPGGRQPQHF. The CDR3 nucleotides are TGTGCCTGCTCCCCGGGGGGCCGGCAGCCCCAGCATTTT.

V usage is TRBV4-1 and J usage is TRBJ2-7, with 7 bases aligning to TRBD2. This CDR3 is 16 amino acids long. V gave up 5 bases and J gave up 0 bases; unmatched junction bases: 10. Germline CDR1 and CDR2: MGHRA and YSYEKL. As DNA, the CDR3 is TGCGCCAGCAGCATAAAGCTAGCGGAGGCCTCCTACGAGCAGTACTTC. Residues: CASSIKLAEASYEQYF.

The chain employs TRBV20-1 and TRBJ1-4; D unresolved. The CDR3 has 12 amino acids. Per the germline V gene, CDR1 is DFQATT and CDR2 is SNEGSKA (reference sequence). V gave up 3 bases and J gave up 7 bases, with 9 bases separating them. CDR3 residues: CSASQHSEKLFF. The CDR3, as DNA: TGCAGTGCTAGTCAACACAGTGAAAAACTGTTTTTT.

The sample holds one count of this clone. The chain carries TRBV14 and TRBJ2-3, with 7 bases matching TRBD2. Per the germline V gene, CDR1 is SGHDN and CDR2 is FVKESK. The CDR3 is 17 amino acids. The V gene end was trimmed by 0 bases and the J gene end by 2 bases; junction bases not matched to a gene: 8. The CDR3 reads CASSQDYGTTITDTQYF. CDR3 DNA sequence: TGTGCCAGCAGCCAAGATTACGGGACTACCATCACAGATACGCAGTATTTT.